The 27 T cell receptor beta chains listed next were all sequenced from one sample in a study of tumor-infiltrating lymphocytes in primary liver carcinoma. It was unsorted whole blood that yielded blood RNA, and germline DNA was also extracted. A primer matching the constant region was used to make TCR beta cDNA from approximately 0.45 ug of total RNA. Employing slightly modified ARM-PCR, three nested multiplex PCR rounds were run, and these gave rise to the TCR beta libraries. TRBV1-TRBV30 forward primers paired with a C-beta reverse primer were used in the first two PCR rounds, which ran approximately 11 cycles each. TCRdb analysed the multiplex PCR reads with MiXCR anew, one entry per CDR3 protein. This table has about 320,000 distinct CDR3 sequences, less than 75% appearing once. Sample: peripheral blood. All receptors come from a man aged 35-49 years with primary liver carcinoma and hepatitis B virus infection.

The chain is built from TRBV24-1 and TRBJ2-5, with a possible D match to TRBD1 (5 bases). The CDR3 length is 17 residues. Germline V gives CDR1 KGHDR, CDR2 SFDVKD. V lost 5 bases and J 5 bases, leaving 23 bases between the germline ends. In DNA form, the CDR3 reads TGTGCCACCAGTGCGGGCAAAAGACAAGGGGTCAGGGAGACCCAGTACTTC. This translates into CATSAGKRQGVRETQYF.

The J gene is TRBJ1-1, the V gene TRBV7-9, with D uncertain. CDR1 SEHNR and CDR2 FQNEAQ come from the germline V gene (reference sequence). The CDR3 is 13 amino acids. V lost 4 bases and J 3 bases, leaving 9 bases between the germline ends. CDR3 in amino acids: CASSSQEHTEAFF. CDR3 nucleotide sequence: TGTGCCAGCAGCTCTCAGGAGCACACTGAAGCTTTCTTT.

Note on this clonotype: This sequence may be a read error, since a much larger clone differs from it by one base. J is TRBJ1-1 and V is TRBV4-1; tentative D call: TRBD1 (6 bases). Between the trimmed V and J ends, which lost 2 bases and 1 base, there was a span of 11 bases. Germline CDR1 and CDR2: MGHRA and YSYEKL. CDR3 length: 15 residues. The CDR3 DNA follows: TGCGCCAGCAGCCAATCGCCCAGGGGGAACACTGAAGCTTTCTTT. Translation: CASSQSPRGNTEAFF.

This clonotype was counted only a few times. J is TRBJ2-2 and V is TRBV6-5; no firm D call. This CDR3 is 14 amino acids long. Trimming took off 11 bases at V and 1 base at J, with 14 bases between the two ends. CDR1 and CDR2 (germline): MNHEY, SVGAGI. The CDR3 DNA is TGTGCCTCCCTCCGAGACTTGAACACCGGGGAGCTGTTTTTT. Amino acid sequence: CASLRDLNTGELFF.

The chain links TRBV5-6 to TRBJ1-5, with D possibly TRBD1 on 6 matching bases. This CDR3 is 14 amino acids long. Per the germline V gene, CDR1 is SGHDT and CDR2 is YYEEEE. Trimming left V 4 bases short and J 3 bases short, with 11 bases between. CDR3 DNA sequence: TGTGCCAGCAGCCTTACAGGGCACAATCAGCCCCAGCATTTT. Its protein is CASSLTGHNQPQHF.

Turning to this clonotype: This may stem from a read error, because a much larger clone lies one nucleotide away. This chain uses TRBV6-1 with TRBJ1-5; D is undetermined. Trimming shortened V by 6 bases and J by 9 bases, and 9 bases separated the two germline ends. Per the germline V gene, CDR1 is MNHNS and CDR2 is SASEGT. This CDR3 is built from 11 residues. In nucleotides, the CDR3 is TGTGCCAGCAGCTCAAGTCGGCCCCAGCATTTT. It encodes CASSSSRPQHF.

As for this clonotype: Because the CDR3 is missing its conserved closing phenylalanine or tryptophan, this is likely a read error. The gene calls are TRBV4-2 and TRBJ2-2; TRBD2 aligns across 12 bases. Germline values: CDR1 LGHNA, CDR2 YNFKEQ. The CDR3 extends over 15 amino acids. The trim removed 6 bases at V and 5 bases at J, leaving 4 bases unmatched. CDR3 in DNA: TGTGCCAGCAGACCTGGACTAGCGGGAACCGGGGAGCTGTTTCTT. Amino acid sequence: CASRPGLAGTGELFL.

This clonotype was seen repeatedly, ten times or more. J is TRBJ1-2 and V is TRBV6-2 or TRBV6-3; 8 positions agree with TRBD1. V dropped 2 bases and J dropped 6; count of bases not matched to a gene: 2. This CDR3 has 13 amino acids. CDR1 is MNHEY, CDR2 SVGEGT, per germline. The CDR3 loop is CASSYPTGDGYTF. CDR3 coding DNA: TGTGCCAGCAGTTACCCGACAGGGGATGGCTACACCTTC.

This clonotype has only a few counts. A much bigger clone sits one base away, suggesting this may be a read error. The genes are TRBV6-1 and TRBJ2-7; no clear D. From germline, CDR1 is MNHNS and CDR2 SASEGT. The CDR3 runs 15 residues. This CDR3 reads CVSSLWTAVSYEQYF. The CDR3 DNA follows: TGTGTCAGCAGCCTGTGGACGGCCGTCTCCTACGAGCAGTACTTC.

The table lists this clonotype with a few counts. The gene calls are TRBV24-1 and TRBJ2-1, with no clear D. V lost 4 bases, J lost 7 bases, and 7 bases lay in between. CDR3 size: 12 residues. Per germline, CDR1 KGHDR and CDR2 SFDVKD. CDR3 DNA sequence: TGTGCCACCAGTGAGAATCGTAATGAGCAGTTCTTC. It codes for CATSENRNEQFF.

This clonotype showed up just once. A read error is possible here, since a much larger clone lies one base away. This chain joins TRBV4-3 and TRBJ2-2, with D perhaps TRBD2 (7 bases). Germline V lookup: CDR1 LGHNA, CDR2 YSLEER. CDR3 length equals 14 residues. As DNA, the CDR3 is TGCGCCAGCAGCCAAGGCGGGGGCGACGGGGAGCCGTTTTTT. Protein sequence: CASSQGGGDGEPFF.

A remark on this clonotype: The CDR3 end shows no conserved phenylalanine or tryptophan, and so a read error is likely. The gene calls are TRBV7-8 and TRBJ2-1; D uncertain. The CDR3 runs 15 residues. Germline V gene lookup returns CDR1 SGHVS and CDR2 FQNEAQ. V gave up 4 bases and J gave up 4 bases, with 14 bases separating them. The CDR3 is CASSSSVGSYNEQFL. CDR3 sequence (DNA): TGTGCCAGCAGCTCCAGCGTAGGTAGTTACAATGAGCAGTTCCTC.

Comment on this clonotype: A read error may explain this, as a much larger clone is one base away. V is TRBV29-1 and J is TRBJ2-1; TRBD2 aligns across 10 bases. Germline CDR1 reads SQVTM; CDR2 reads ANQGSEA. This CDR3 spans 14 amino acids. The V and J ends lost 7 bases and 8 bases, in that order; junction bases with no gene match: 11. The CDR3 DNA is TGCAGCGCCTGTGATAGCGGGAGGTGTGATGAGCAGTTCTTC. As protein: CSACDSGRCDEQFF.

In this sample, this clonotype turned up many times. The rearrangement joins TRBV6-2 or TRBV6-3 to TRBJ2-5; D not resolved. Trimming removed 8 bases from V and 4 bases from J, with 14 bases in between. The germline gives CDR1 MNHEY, CDR2 SVGEGT. The CDR3 runs to 13 residues. The CDR3 region is CASSRRLPETQYF. The CDR3 DNA is TGTGCCAGCTCCCGAAGGCTACCAGAGACCCAGTACTTC.

This clonotype was counted a few times. This sequence joins TRBV6-5 and TRBJ1-5; D possibly corresponds to TRBD1 (6 bases). From germline, CDR1 is MNHEY and CDR2 SVGAGI. Trimming stripped 6 bases from V and 2 bases from J, with 11 bases between. CDR3 length: 14 amino acids. The CDR3 region is CASRGQWGNQPQHF. DNA for the CDR3: TGTGCCAGCAGAGGACAGTGGGGCAATCAGCCCCAGCATTTT.

This clonotype was picked up one time. The chain is built from TRBV6-6 and TRBJ2-7, with D hard to call. Germline V CDR1 and CDR2: MNHNY, SVGAGI (reference sequence). The CDR3 runs 13 residues. The V and J ends lost 4 bases and 2 bases respectively, with 9 bases between them. The CDR3 is CASSCGGTYEQYF. In DNA form, the CDR3 reads TGTGCCAGCAGTTGCGGCGGTACCTACGAGCAGTACTTC.

The chain recombines TRBV11-1 with TRBJ2-1; a weak D match, TRBD1 (6 bases). The germline CDR1 and CDR2 sequences are SGHAT and FQDESV (reference sequence). This CDR3 comprises 16 residues. The ends were cut back, 7 bases at V and 7 bases at J, with 23 bases in the middle. CDR3 sequence: CASISSRDRCLNEQFF. The CDR3 DNA follows: TGTGCCAGCATCTCATCCCGAGACAGGTGCTTAAATGAGCAGTTCTTC.

The rearrangement uses TRBV6-2 or TRBV6-3 and TRBJ2-5; D is ambiguous. The J call may be mistaken, given a closer DNA end match to TRBJ2-7. The length of the CDR3 is 15 residues. From germline, CDR1 is MNHEY and CDR2 SVGEGT. The CDR3 DNA is TGTGCCAGCAGTACCGTCGTTTGTACTAACGCCGAGCAGTACTTC. It encodes CASSTVVCTNAEQYF.

The rearrangement links TRBV5-1 to TRBJ2-5, with 7 nucleotides matching TRBD2. The ends lost 4 bases at V and 3 bases at J; junction bases unmatched: 3. The CDR3 totals 13 residues. Germline assignment: CDR1 SGHRS and CDR2 YFSETQ. CDR3 in DNA: TGCGCCAGCAGCGACGGACTAGAAGAGACCCAGTACTTC. It specifies CASSDGLEETQYF.

The V gene is TRBV6-2 or TRBV6-3, the J gene TRBJ2-7; D ambiguous. Deletions cut 10 bases from V and 2 bases from J, with 12 bases between. The CDR3 has 12 residues. Germline V lookup: CDR1 MNHEY, CDR2 SVGEGT. CDR3 nucleotide sequence: TGTGCCACCACTGGGAATACCTACGAGCAGTACTTC. It translates to CATTGNTYEQYF.

As regards this clonotype: One end of the junction does not line up with germline, which may come from a read error. The chain recombines TRBV12-3 or TRBV12-4 with TRBJ1-2; 9 positions match TRBD1. This CDR3 spans 17 amino acids. The CDR3 bases are TGTGCCAGCAGTCCCAACCGATACAGGGGGCTGAACTATGGCCACACCTTC. Its translation: CASSPNRYRGLNYGHTF.

Comment on this clonotype: This CDR3 fails to terminate in the conserved phenylalanine or tryptophan, so it likely reflects a read error. The DNA is omitted, as the CDR3 cannot be located on it reliably, and the CDR3 follows TCRdb's listing. This chain uses TRBV29-1 with TRBJ1-1; TRBD1 is the table's D call, not checked against the DNA. Per the germline V gene, CDR1 is SQVTM and CDR2 is ANQGSEA. Counting both end residues, the CDR3 totals 12 amino acids. The CDR3 sequence: CSVSQGRAEVFI.

Details on this clonotype: At one of its ends the junction is not consistent with the germline gene, which may arise from a read error. The chain carries TRBV29-1 and TRBJ2-7; D is possibly TRBD1 or TRBD2 (5 bases each). CDR3 size: 14 residues. CDR1 and CDR2 from the germline V gene are SQVTM and ANQGSEA. The CDR3 DNA sequence: TGCAACGTTGTTGACGGGACCGACTCCTGCGAGCAGTACTTC. It specifies CNVVDGTDSCEQYF.

As for this clonotype: A much larger clone lies one base from this, so it may be a read error. V gene TRBV11-2 combines with J gene TRBJ2-1; D is uncertain. CDR3 length: 11 residues. In germline, CDR1 is SGHAT, CDR2 FQNNGV. CDR3: CASSPLHEQPF. CDR3 coding DNA: TGTGCCAGCAGCCCCCTACACGAGCAGCCCTTC.

The chain carries TRBV6-5 and TRBJ2-2, with no clear D. Per germline, CDR1 MNHEY and CDR2 SVGAGI. CDR3 length: 14 residues. Trimming left V 5 bases short and J 2 bases short, with 9 bases between. The CDR3: CASSNQFNTGELFF. In DNA form, the CDR3 reads TGTGCCAGCAGTAACCAGTTTAACACCGGGGAGCTGTTTTTT.

The chain carries TRBV5-1 and TRBJ2-1; TRBD2 matches 11 bases. Germline values: CDR1 SGHRS, CDR2 YFSETQ. This CDR3 spans 15 amino acids. Trimming cost V 4 bases and J 10 bases; bases outside gene matches: 10. In DNA form, the CDR3 reads TGCGCCAGCAGCGGTACTAGCGGGAGTTCGTACGAGCAGTTCTTC. Protein product: CASSGTSGSSYEQFF.

Of note for this clonotype: Without the conserved terminal phenylalanine or tryptophan, this CDR3 likely stems from a read error. V and J are TRBV11-1 and TRBJ2-7, with D perhaps assigned TRBD1 or TRBD2 (5 bases each). V was shortened by 3 bases and J by 2 bases, with 23 bases between the two germline ends. The germline V gene has CDR1 SGHAT and CDR2 FQDESV (reference sequence). There are 18 residues in the CDR3. The CDR3 loop is CASSLTVLSGSQAYEQYL. The CDR3 DNA follows: TGTGCCAGCAGCTTGACGGTCCTATCGGGATCACAGGCCTACGAGCAGTACCTC.